A single T cell receptor beta chain is shown here with its context. Its antigen is not known. This sample stems from a study of cytomegalovirus exposure and HLA in healthy donors. The V end was cut by 3 bases, the J end by 0 bases, with 8 bases between. The CDR3 spans 14 residues. Per the germline V gene, CDR1 is SGHTA and CDR2 is FQGNSA. The PCR contained 60 Vbeta and 13 Jbeta primers. The data were produced by immunoSEQ multiplex PCR, yet TCRdb's version contains in-frame clones alone and is incomplete. The table lists around 130,000 clones, just over 70% of them singletons. The donors gave bone marrow, and they were healthy. Donors likely had unrecorded immune exposures despite being nominally healthy when sampled. General study findings and limits: Sequencing probably produced one cluster of sequence variants that were highly shared.

V usage is TRBV7-2 and J usage is TRBJ1-1, with D unresolved. This clonotype was obtained from a woman in her sixties or seventies in good health and CMV-seropositive. Material for sequencing was PBMCs. In DNA form, the CDR3 reads TGTGCCAGCAGCTTGGCAGGAATGAACACTGAAGCTTTCTTT. It codes for CASSLAGMNTEAFF.